A single TCR beta chain is shown here with its context. What it binds is unknown. This sample is drawn from a study of shared clonotypes between healthy human individuals. V was shortened by 0 bases and J by 1 base, with 18 bases between the two germline ends. CDR1 and CDR2 (germline): SGHRS, YFSETQ. The CDR3 has 18 amino acids. Study-wide results and caveats: Researchers sampled blood only, noting tissue repertoires likely differ.

Deep-level settings were used for running the assay. Sequenced by immunoSEQ multiplex PCR; TCRdb stores in-frame clones only, minus some. The sample lists roughly 490,000 clones; around 80% were seen once. The sequencing input was PBMCs. This chain joins TRBV5-1 and TRBJ2-3; D is perhaps TRBD2 (6 bases). The receptor was derived from a middle-aged woman in good health. Some clones in this sample may be carry-over from other donors' samples. As DNA, the CDR3 is TGCGCCAGCAGCTTGGAACCGGGACTTGGGGCCCGCACAGATACGCAGTATTTT. Translation: CASSLEPGLGARTDTQYF.